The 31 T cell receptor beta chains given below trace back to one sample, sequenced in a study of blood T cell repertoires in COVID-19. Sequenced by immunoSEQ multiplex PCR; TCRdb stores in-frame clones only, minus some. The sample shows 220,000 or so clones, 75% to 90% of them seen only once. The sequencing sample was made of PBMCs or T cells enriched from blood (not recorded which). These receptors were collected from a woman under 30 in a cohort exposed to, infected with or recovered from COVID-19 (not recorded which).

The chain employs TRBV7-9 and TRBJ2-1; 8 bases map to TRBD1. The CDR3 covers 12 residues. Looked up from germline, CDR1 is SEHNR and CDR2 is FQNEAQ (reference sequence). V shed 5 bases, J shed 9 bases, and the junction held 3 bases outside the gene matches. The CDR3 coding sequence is TGTGCCAGCAGCAAACAGGGGGGTGAGCAGTTCTTC. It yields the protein CASSKQGGEQFF.

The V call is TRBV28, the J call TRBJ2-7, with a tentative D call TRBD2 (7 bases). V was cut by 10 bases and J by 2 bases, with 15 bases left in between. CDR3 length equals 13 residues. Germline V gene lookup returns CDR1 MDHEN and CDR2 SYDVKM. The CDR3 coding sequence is TGTGCCATTGGGGGGGCCCCACCCTACGAGCAGTACTTC. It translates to CAIGGAPPYEQYF.

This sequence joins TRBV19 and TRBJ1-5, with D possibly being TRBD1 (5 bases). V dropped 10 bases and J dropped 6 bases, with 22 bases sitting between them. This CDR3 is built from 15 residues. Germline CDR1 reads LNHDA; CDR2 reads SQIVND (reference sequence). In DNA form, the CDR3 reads TGTGCCACCCGCGATGAATCCCGGGGGAGTCAGCCCCAGCATTTT. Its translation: CATRDESRGSQPQHF.

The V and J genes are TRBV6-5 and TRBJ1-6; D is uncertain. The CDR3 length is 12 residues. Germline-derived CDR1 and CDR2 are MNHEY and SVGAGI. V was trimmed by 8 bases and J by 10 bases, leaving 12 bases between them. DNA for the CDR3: TGTGCCAGCGATACTACTGACTCACCCCTCCACTTT. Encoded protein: CASDTTDSPLHF.

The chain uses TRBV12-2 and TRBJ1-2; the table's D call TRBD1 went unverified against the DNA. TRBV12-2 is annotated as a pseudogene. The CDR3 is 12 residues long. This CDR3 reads CASRLAPGGYTF. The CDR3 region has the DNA TGTGCAAGTCGCTTAGCGCCAGGAGGCTACACCTTC.

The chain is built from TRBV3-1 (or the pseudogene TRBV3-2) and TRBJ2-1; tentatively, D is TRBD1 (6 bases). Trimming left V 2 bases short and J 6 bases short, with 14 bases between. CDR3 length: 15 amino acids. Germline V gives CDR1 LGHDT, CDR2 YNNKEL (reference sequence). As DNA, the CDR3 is TGTGCCAGCAGCCAACCAGGGGATGCGGTCAATGAGCAGTTCTTC. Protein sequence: CASSQPGDAVNEQFF.

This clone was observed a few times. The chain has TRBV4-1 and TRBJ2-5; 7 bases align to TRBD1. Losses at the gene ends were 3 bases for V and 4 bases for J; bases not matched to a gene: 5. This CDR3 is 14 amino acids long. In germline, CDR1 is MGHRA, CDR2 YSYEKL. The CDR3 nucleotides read TGCGCCAGCAGCCAGAGGGGGCGCCTAGAGACCCAGTACTTC. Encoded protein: CASSQRGRLETQYF.

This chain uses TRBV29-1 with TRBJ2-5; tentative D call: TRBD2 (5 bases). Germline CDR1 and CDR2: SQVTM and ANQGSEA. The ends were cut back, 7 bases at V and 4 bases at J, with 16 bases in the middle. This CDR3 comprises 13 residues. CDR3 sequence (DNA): TGCAGCGACCGCCGCCAAGGGAGAGAGACCCAGTACTTC. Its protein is CSDRRQGRETQYF.

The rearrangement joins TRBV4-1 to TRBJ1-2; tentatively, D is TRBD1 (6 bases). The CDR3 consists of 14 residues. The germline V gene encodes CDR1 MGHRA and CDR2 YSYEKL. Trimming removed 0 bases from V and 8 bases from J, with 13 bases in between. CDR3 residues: CASSQEEQDRGYTF. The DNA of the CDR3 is TGCGCCAGCAGCCAAGAGGAACAAGACAGGGGCTACACCTTC.

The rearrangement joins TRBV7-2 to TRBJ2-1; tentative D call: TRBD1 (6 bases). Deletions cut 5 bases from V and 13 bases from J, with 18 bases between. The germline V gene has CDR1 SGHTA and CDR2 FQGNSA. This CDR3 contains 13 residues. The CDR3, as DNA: TGTGCCAGCAGCCAGGGGTACCAGCGGAGTCAGTTCTTC. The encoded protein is CASSQGYQRSQFF.

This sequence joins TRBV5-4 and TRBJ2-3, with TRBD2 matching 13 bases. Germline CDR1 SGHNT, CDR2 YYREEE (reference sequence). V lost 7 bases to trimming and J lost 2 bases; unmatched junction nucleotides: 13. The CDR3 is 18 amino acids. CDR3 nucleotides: TGTGCCAGCGGCCGAGGACTAGCGGGAGATCAAGTCACAGATACGCAGTATTTT. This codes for CASGRGLAGDQVTDTQYF.

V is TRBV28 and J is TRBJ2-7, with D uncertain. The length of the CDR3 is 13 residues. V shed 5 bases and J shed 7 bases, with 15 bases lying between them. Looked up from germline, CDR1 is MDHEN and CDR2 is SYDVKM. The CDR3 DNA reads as TGTGCCAGCAGTGGTCCTACCTCGGGTGAGCAGTACTTC. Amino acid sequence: CASSGPTSGEQYF.

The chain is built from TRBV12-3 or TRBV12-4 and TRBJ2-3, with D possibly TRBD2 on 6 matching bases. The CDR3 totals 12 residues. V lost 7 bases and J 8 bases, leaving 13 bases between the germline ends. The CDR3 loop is CASKGGRPTQYF. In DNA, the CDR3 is TGTGCCAGCAAGGGAGGCCGCCCTACGCAGTATTTT.

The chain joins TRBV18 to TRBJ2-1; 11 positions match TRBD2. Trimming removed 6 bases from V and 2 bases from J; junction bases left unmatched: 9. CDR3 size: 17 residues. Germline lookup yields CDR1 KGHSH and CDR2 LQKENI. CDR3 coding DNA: TGTGCCAGCTCTCTCTCCCCGGGACTAGCGGCCTACAATGAGCAGTTCTTC. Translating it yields CASSLSPGLAAYNEQFF.

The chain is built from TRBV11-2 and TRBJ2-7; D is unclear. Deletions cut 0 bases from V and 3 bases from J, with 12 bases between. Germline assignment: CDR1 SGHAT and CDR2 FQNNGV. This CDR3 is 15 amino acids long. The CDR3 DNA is TGTGCCAGCAGCTTAGAGTGGGCACCCCACTACGAGCAGTACTTC. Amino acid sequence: CASSLEWAPHYEQYF. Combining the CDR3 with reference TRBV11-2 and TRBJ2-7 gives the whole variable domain EAGVAQSPRYKIIEKRQSVAFWCNPISGHATLYWYQQILGQGPKLLIQFQNNGVVDDSQLPKDRFSAERLKGVDSTLKIQPAKLEDSAVYLCASSLEWAPHYEQYFGPGTRLTVT.

CDR3 in amino acids: CASSLGRNGYTF. In DNA form, the CDR3 reads TGTGCCAGCAGCTTAGGGAGGAATGGCTACACCTTC. The rearrangement uses TRBV7-9 and TRBJ1-2, with D hard to call. The CDR3 loop spans 12 amino acids. Between the trimmed V and J ends, which lost 1 base and 6 bases, there was a span of 6 bases. CDR1 and CDR2 from the germline V gene are SEHNR and FQNEAQ (reference sequence).

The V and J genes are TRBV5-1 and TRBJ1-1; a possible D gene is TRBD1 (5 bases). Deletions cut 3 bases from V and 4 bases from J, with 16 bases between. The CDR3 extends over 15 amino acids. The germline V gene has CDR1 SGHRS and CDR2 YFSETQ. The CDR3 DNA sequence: TGCGCCAGCAGCTCAACCGGCCAGGGCGGCACTGAAGCTTTCTTT. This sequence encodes CASSSTGQGGTEAFF.

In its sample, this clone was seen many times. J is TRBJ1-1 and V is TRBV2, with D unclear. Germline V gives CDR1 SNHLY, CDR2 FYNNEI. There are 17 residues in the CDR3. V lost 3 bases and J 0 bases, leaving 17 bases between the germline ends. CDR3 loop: CASSEGGLYTMNTEAFF. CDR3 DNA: TGTGCCAGCAGTGAGGGCGGACTTTACACCATGAACACTGAAGCTTTCTTT.

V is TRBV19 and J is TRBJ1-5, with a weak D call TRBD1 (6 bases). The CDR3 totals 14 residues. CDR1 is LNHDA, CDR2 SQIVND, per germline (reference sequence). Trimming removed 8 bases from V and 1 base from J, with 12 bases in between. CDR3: CASWGGASNQPQHF. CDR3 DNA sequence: TGTGCCAGTTGGGGGGGGGCAAGCAATCAGCCCCAGCATTTT.

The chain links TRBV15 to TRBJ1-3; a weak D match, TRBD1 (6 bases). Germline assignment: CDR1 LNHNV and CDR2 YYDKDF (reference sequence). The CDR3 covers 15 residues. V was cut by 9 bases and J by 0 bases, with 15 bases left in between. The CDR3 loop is CATLNDRNSGNTIYF. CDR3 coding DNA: TGTGCCACTTTAAACGACAGGAACTCTGGAAACACCATATATTTT.

Written as DNA, the CDR3 is TGTGCCAGCAGCGCAGCCGGGCGGGAAAAGCAGTACTTC. Translating it yields CASSAAGREKQYF. The chain employs TRBV9 and TRBJ2-7; weak D call: TRBD2 (6 bases). Trimming took 3 bases from V and 8 from J, leaving 15 bases between them. The CDR3 is 13 residues long. The V gene's germline CDR1 is SGDLS and CDR2 YYNGEE.

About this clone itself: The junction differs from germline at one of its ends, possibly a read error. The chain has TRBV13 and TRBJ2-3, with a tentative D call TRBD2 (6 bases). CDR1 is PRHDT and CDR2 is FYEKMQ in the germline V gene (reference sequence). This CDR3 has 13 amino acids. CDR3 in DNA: TGTGCCAGCAGCGCTGGGACTCCTCACCCTCCTAATTTT. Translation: CASSAGTPHPPNF.

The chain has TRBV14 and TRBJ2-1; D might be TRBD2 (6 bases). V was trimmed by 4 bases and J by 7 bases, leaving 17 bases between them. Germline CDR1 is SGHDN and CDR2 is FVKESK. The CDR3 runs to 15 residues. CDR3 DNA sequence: TGTGCCAGCAGCCGGGACTTAGCAAGGCGGAATGAGCAGTTCTTC. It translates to CASSRDLARRNEQFF.

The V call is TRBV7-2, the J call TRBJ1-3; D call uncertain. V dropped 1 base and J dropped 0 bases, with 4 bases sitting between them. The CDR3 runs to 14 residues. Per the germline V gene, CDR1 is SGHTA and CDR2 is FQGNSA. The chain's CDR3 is CASSLDGSGNTIYF. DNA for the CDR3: TGTGCCAGCAGCTTAGACGGCTCTGGAAACACCATATATTTT.

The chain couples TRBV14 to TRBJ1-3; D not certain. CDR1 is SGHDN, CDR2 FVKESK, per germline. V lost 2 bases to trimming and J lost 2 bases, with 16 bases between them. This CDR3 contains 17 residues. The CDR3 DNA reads TGTGCCAGCAGCCAAATTCTGAGGGTCTTGGCTGGAAACACCATATATTTT. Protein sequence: CASSQILRVLAGNTIYF.

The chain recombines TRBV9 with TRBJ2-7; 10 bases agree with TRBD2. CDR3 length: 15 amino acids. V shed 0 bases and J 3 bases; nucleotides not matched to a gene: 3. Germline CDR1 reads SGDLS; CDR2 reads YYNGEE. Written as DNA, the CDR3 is TGTGCCAGCAGCGTAGAGGTAGCGGGGGGCTACGAGCAGTACTTC. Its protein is CASSVEVAGGYEQYF.

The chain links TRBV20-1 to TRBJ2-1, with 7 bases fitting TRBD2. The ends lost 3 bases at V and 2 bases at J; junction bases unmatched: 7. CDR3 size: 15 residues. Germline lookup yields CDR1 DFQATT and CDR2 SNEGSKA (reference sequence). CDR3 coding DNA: TGCAGTGCTAGTGACTCGAGCGGGACCTACAATGAGCAGTTCTTC. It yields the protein CSASDSSGTYNEQFF.

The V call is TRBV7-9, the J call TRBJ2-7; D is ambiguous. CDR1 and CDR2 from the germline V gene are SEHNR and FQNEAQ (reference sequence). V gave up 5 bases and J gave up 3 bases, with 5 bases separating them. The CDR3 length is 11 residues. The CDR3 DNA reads TGTGCCAGCAGCCCCCTCTACGAGCAGTACTTC. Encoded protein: CASSPLYEQYF.

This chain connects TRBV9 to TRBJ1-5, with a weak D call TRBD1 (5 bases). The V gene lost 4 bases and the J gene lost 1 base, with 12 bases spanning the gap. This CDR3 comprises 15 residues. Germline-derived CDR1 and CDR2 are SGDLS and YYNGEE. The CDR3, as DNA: TGTGCCAGCAGCTACTCCGGGGGGAGCAATCAGCCCCAGCATTTT. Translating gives CASSYSGGSNQPQHF.

The CDR3 reads CASSPQGNSPLHF. Written as DNA, the CDR3 is TGTGCCAGCAGTCCCCAGGGGAATTCACCCCTCCACTTT. The chain combines TRBV2 with TRBJ1-6; tentative D call: TRBD1 (6 bases). Per the germline V gene, CDR1 is SNHLY and CDR2 is FYNNEI. This CDR3 is 13 amino acids long. The germline V and J ends were trimmed by 5 bases and 7 bases, with 9 bases remaining between them.

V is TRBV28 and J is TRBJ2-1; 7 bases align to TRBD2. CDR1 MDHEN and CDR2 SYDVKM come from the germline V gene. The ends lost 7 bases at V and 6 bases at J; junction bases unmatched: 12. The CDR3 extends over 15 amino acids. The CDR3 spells CASIGLDSLGNEQFF. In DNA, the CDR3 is TGTGCCAGCATCGGACTAGATTCCTTGGGCAATGAGCAGTTCTTC. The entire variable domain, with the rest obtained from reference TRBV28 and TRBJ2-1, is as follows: DVKVTQSSRYLVKRTGEKVFLECVQDMDHENMFWYRQDPGLGLRLIYFSYDVKMKEKGDIPEGYSVSREKKERFSLILESASTNQTSMYLCASIGLDSLGNEQFFGPGTRLTVL.